The T cell receptor (beta chain) described here comes from a study of OX40 agonist ivuxolimab in advanced cancers. Broader study findings: Clonal expansion by week 6 occurred in CD4+ and CD8+ blood T cells (at 0.1 to 3.0 mg/kg). On average, CD8+ T cells had more expanded clones than CD4+.

The germline V gene has CDR1 SGDLS and CDR2 YYNGEE. CDR3 length: 15 residues. V dropped 0 bases and J dropped 2 bases, with 10 bases sitting between them. Comment on this clone: What it binds is not known.

Some clones are missing from TCRdb's copy, which holds only in-frame ones; the method was immunoSEQ multiplex PCR. The repertoire has around 85,000 clones, about 90% of them found once; the top ten carry around 1.5%. The chain employs TRBV9 and TRBJ2-3, with D perhaps given as TRBD1 or TRBD2 (5 bases each). The TCR originated in an adult with an advanced solid tumor such as melanoma, head and neck, liver or kidney cancer. The source material was CD4+ or CD8+ T cells sorted from blood, sampled in a trial of the OX40 agonist ivuxolimab. This CDR3 is CASSVDAGTTDTQYF. CDR3 nucleotides: TGTGCCAGCAGCGTAGACGCAGGGACCACAGATACGCAGTATTTT.